Each of the 10 T cell receptor beta chains below was sequenced from the same sample in a study of blood T cell repertoires in COVID-19. Method: immunoSEQ multiplex PCR; TCRdb's copy keeps in-frame clones and lacks some. The data hold about 110,000 clones, with 75% to 90% observed a single time. Sequencing used peripheral blood. These receptors were taken from a woman aged 70-85 years with acute or convalescent COVID-19.

This CDR3 is CASSSPTPETQYF. The CDR3 DNA sequence: TGTGCCAGCAGTTCACCCACACCCGAGACCCAGTACTTC. V gene TRBV28 combines with J gene TRBJ2-5; D gene unclear. Per germline, CDR1 MDHEN and CDR2 SYDVKM. Trimming pared 4 bases from V and 5 bases from J, leaving 11 bases between. This CDR3 region has 13 residues.

As for this clone: One end of the junction is discordant with germline, which a read error may explain. The V gene is TRBV6-2 or TRBV6-3, the J gene TRBJ2-7; 7 nucleotides agree with TRBD2. This CDR3 has 12 amino acids. Germline assignment: CDR1 MNHEY and CDR2 SVGEGT. The CDR3 nucleotides read TGTGCCAGCAGTTATCCCCCCTTTGGGGGGGACTTC. This gives the protein CASSYPPFGGDF.

V usage is TRBV7-2 and J usage is TRBJ2-1; 14 bases are a match to TRBD2. The J segment lost 2 bases and the V segment lost 2 bases, leaving 5 bases of the junction unmatched. The CDR3 runs to 18 residues. The germline V gene encodes CDR1 SGHTA and CDR2 FQGNSA. The CDR3 nucleotides are TGTGCCAGCAGCTTAAGGACTAGCGGGAGGCCTACCTACAATGAGCAGTTCTTC. This encodes CASSLRTSGRPTYNEQFF.

The J gene is TRBJ2-5, the V gene TRBV10-3; 10 bases are shared with TRBD1. Germline-derived CDR1 and CDR2 are ENHRY and SYGVKD. V shed 0 bases, J shed 4 bases, and the junction held 5 bases outside the gene matches. This CDR3 has 16 amino acids. CDR3 nucleotides: TGTGCCATCAGTGAGTCGTCGGGACAGGGGACAGAGACCCAGTACTTC. Residues: CAISESSGQGTETQYF.

This clone was observed a handful of times. The DNA for the CDR3 is TGTGCCAGCAGCTTGAATAGCGGGAGTCAAGAGACCCAGTACTTC. It is translated as CASSLNSGSQETQYF. The V call is TRBV11-2, the J call TRBJ2-5; TRBD2 matches 9 bases. Germline CDR1 and CDR2: SGHAT and FQNNGV. CDR3 size: 15 residues. Trimming at V came to 3 bases and at J to 2 bases, leaving 4 bases not matched to a gene.

This clone turned up a few times. The chain carries TRBV7-2 and TRBJ2-7; 8 positions match TRBD1. V lost 1 base and J lost 7; bases outside the gene matches: 6. The length of the CDR3 is 14 residues. In germline, CDR1 is SGHTA, CDR2 FQGNSA. The CDR3 here is CASSLGTGIREQYF. In DNA, the CDR3 is TGTGCCAGCAGCTTAGGGACAGGGATTAGGGAGCAGTACTTC.

The chain uses TRBV6-5 and TRBJ1-5; TRBD1 matches 10 bases. Germline V gene data show CDR1 as MNHEY and CDR2 as SVGAGI. V gave up 6 bases and J gave up 5 bases; unmatched junction bases: 4. The CDR3 loop spans 14 amino acids. CDR3 sequence reads: CASSTGTGDQPQHF. The CDR3 bases are TGTGCCAGCAGCACCGGGACAGGGGATCAGCCCCAGCATTTT.

This clone was detected only once. The gene calls are TRBV6-5 and TRBJ2-1; perhaps TRBD1 as D (5 bases). V was clipped by 2 bases and J by 4 bases, with 9 bases between them. The CDR3 is made up of 14 amino acids. CDR1 is MNHEY and CDR2 is SVGAGI in the germline V gene. CDR3 region: CASSYDRQYNEQFF. CDR3 nucleotides: TGTGCCAGCAGTTACGACAGACAGTACAATGAGCAGTTCTTC.

The chain joins TRBV18 to TRBJ2-1, with 11 bases matching TRBD2. Per germline, CDR1 KGHSH and CDR2 LQKENI. The CDR3 extends over 14 amino acids. Trimming at V came to 8 bases and at J to 4 bases, leaving 4 bases not matched to a gene. The CDR3 DNA reads as TGTGCCAGCGAGACTAGCGGGGAATACAATGAGCAGTTCTTC. It codes for CASETSGEYNEQFF.

V gene TRBV28 combines with J gene TRBJ1-3; 8 nucleotides agree with TRBD1. This CDR3 has 16 residues. The trim removed 5 bases at V and 0 bases at J, leaving 6 bases unmatched. CDR1 MDHEN and CDR2 SYDVKM come from the germline V gene. The CDR3 nucleotides read TGTGCCAGCAGTCGCACCACAGGGGGCTCTGGAAACACCATATATTTT. Its protein product is CASSRTTGGSGNTIYF. Full variable domain (missing parts from reference TRBV28 and TRBJ1-3): DVKVTQSSRYLVKRTGEKVFLECVQDMDHENMFWYRQDPGLGLRLIYFSYDVKMKEKGDIPEGYSVSREKKERFSLILESASTNQTSMYLCASSRTTGGSGNTIYFGEGSWLTVV.